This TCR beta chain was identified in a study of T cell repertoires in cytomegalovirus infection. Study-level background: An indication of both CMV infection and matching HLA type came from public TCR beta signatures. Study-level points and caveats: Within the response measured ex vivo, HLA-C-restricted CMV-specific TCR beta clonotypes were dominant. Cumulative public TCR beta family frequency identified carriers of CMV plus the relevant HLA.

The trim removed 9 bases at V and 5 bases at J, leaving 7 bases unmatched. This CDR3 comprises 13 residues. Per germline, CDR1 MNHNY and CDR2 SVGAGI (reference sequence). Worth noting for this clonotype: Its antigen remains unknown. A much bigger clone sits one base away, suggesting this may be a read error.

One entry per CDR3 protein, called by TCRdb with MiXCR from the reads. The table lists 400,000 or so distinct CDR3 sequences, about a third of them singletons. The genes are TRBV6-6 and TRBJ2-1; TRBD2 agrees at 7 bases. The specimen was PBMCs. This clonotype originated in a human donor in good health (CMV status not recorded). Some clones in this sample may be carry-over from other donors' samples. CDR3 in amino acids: CARRSSGNNEQFF. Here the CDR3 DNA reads TGTGCCAGAAGATCTAGCGGAAACAATGAGCAGTTCTTC.